The rows below give T cell receptor beta chains drawn from one sample of a study of PD-1 blockade in classical Hodgkin lymphoma. Sequencing was performed with immunoSEQ multiplex PCR; in TCRdb, only in-frame clones are kept and a portion is missing. The repertoire includes about 11,000 clones, approximately 82% of them detected once, and about 5% sits in the top ten. The starting material was peripheral blood mononuclear cells (PBMCs), obtained before the second cycle of nivolumab. Receptor source: a human donor with classical Hodgkin lymphoma. The CDR3 runs from the conserved cysteine through the conserved F or W. The D gene is left open where the match is weak. Some rows have no size entry. The others give once, few or many, or a class for an expanded clone.

V	J	size	D	CDR3	DNA
TRBV6-1	TRBJ2-1	.	TRBD2	CASSEGSAGAWGEQFF	TGTGCCAGCAGTGAAGGATCAGCGGGAGCCTGGGGTGAGCAGTTCTTC
TRBV7-3	TRBJ2-2	once	.	CASSPTGPGELFF	TGTGCCAGCAGCCCAACAGGGCCCGGGGAGCTGTTTTTT
TRBV9	TRBJ2-3	medium-sized	.	CASSAGAPSTDTQYF	TGTGCCAGCAGCGCAGGGGCACCGAGCACAGATACGCAGTATTTT
TRBV7-6	TRBJ2-7	few	TRBD2	CASGLAGEGYEQYF	TGTGCCAGCGGTCTAGCGGGAGAAGGTTACGAGCAGTACTTC
TRBV7-9	TRBJ1-1	.	TRBD1	CASSPDWTGGTEAFF	TGTGCCAGCAGCCCAGACTGGACAGGGGGCACTGAAGCTTTCTTT
TRBV5-4	TRBJ2-7	.	.	CASRLEQTYEQYF	TGTGCCAGCAGACTCGAGCAGACCTACGAGCAGTACTTC
TRBV5-1	TRBJ1-2	once	.	CASSLVLTEGSYGYTF	TGCGCCAGCAGCTTAGTATTGACAGAAGGGTCCTATGGCTACACCTTC
TRBV10-3	TRBJ1-6	.	.	CAISESGYSSPLHF	TGTGCCATCAGTGAGTCAGGGTACAGTTCACCCCTCCACTTT
TRBV5-4	TRBJ2-5	.	TRBD2	CASSKGLAGQETQYF	TGTGCCAGCAGCAAGGGACTAGCGGGTCAAGAGACCCAGTACTTC
TRBV27	TRBJ2-1	.	TRBD1	CASTPGQGFYNEQFF	TGTGCCAGCACCCCGGGACAGGGTTTCTACAATGAGCAGTTCTTC
TRBV28	TRBJ2-2	.	TRBD1	CASRFRDRGTGELFF	TGTGCCAGCCGATTCCGGGACAGGGGGACCGGGGAGCTGTTTTTT
TRBV28	TRBJ1-2	.	TRBD1	CASSLRGLQGYTF	TGTGCCAGCAGCTTGAGGGGGCTTCAAGGCTACACCTTC
TRBV9	TRBJ2-1	.	TRBD1	CASSTTGGSYNEQFF	TGTGCCAGCAGCACGACAGGGGGGTCCTACAATGAGCAGTTCTTC
TRBV19	TRBJ2-7	.	.	CASSWGASSMSYEQYF	TGTGCCAGTAGTTGGGGGGCATCTTCTATGTCCTACGAGCAGTACTTC
TRBV7-9	TRBJ2-2	few	TRBD2	CASSTPLSGRNTGELFF	TGTGCCAGCAGCACTCCTCTTAGCGGGAGAAACACCGGGGAGCTGTTTTTT
TRBV27	TRBJ2-5	.	.	CASGRKETQYF	TGTGCCAGCGGACGAAAAGAGACCCAGTACTTC
TRBV5-1	TRBJ2-3	.	.	CASSLAPLLDTQYF	TGCGCCAGCAGCTTGGCGCCGCTATTAGATACGCAGTATTTT
TRBV7-6	TRBJ2-5	.	.	CASSLGGSGETQYF	TGTGCCAGCAGCTTAGGGGGTAGTGGAGAGACCCAGTACTTC
TRBV7-9	TRBJ2-3	.	.	CASSLEVFAITDTQYF	TGTGCCAGCAGCTTAGAGGTCTTTGCTATCACAGATACGCAGTATTTT
TRBV9	TRBJ1-5	.	.	CASSPAGSYNQPQHF	TGTGCCAGCAGCCCGGCAGGCTCTTACAATCAGCCCCAGCATTTT
TRBV6-5	TRBJ1-1	.	TRBD1	CASSYNDRAQAFF	TGTGCCAGCAGTTACAACGACAGGGCCCAAGCTTTCTTT
TRBV5-1	TRBJ2-2	.	.	CASSVTKGELFF	TGCGCCAGCAGCGTAACAAAGGGGGAGCTGTTTTTT
TRBV27	TRBJ1-2	.	.	CASSLGPQGANYGYTF	TGTGCCAGCAGTTTGGGCCCACAAGGGGCCAACTATGGCTACACCTTC
TRBV14	TRBJ2-5	.	.	CASSRYRARGETQYF	TGTGCCAGCAGCCGGTACAGGGCCCGAGGAGAGACCCAGTACTTC
TRBV11-2	TRBJ1-2	.	TRBD1	CASSNIKGTGDGYTF	TGTGCCAGCAGCAATATCAAGGGGACAGGGGATGGCTACACCTTC
TRBV7-2	TRBJ2-7	.	TRBD2	CASSPPRGGPPYEQYF	TGTGCCAGCAGCCCTCCCCGCGGGGGGCCCCCCTACGAGCAGTACTTC
TRBV6-1	TRBJ1-5	.	TRBD1	CASRATGYSNQPQHF	TGTGCCAGCAGAGCGACAGGGTATAGCAATCAGCCCCAGCATTTT
TRBV5-1	TRBJ2-3	once	.	CASSLGVTTQYF	TGCGCCAGCAGCTTGGGCGTCACCACGCAGTATTTT
TRBV7-8	TRBJ2-1	few	.	CASSFPPGAMDEQFF	TGTGCCAGCAGCTTCCCGCCTGGCGCGATGGATGAGCAGTTCTTC
TRBV28	TRBJ1-5	few	.	CASRGPDSNQPQHF	TGTGCCAGCAGGGGACCGGATAGCAATCAGCCCCAGCATTTT
TRBV6-9	TRBJ1-6	once	.	CASSYLDSYNSPLHF	TGTGCCAGCAGTTACTTGGACAGCTATAATTCACCCCTCCACTTT
TRBV28	TRBJ2-1	.	.	CASSSSGATIYNEQFF	TGTGCCAGCAGTTCCTCCGGGGCAACTATCTACAATGAGCAGTTCTTC
TRBV7-2	TRBJ1-2	few	TRBD1	CASSTRTGSDLGYTF	TGTGCCAGCAGCACTCGGACAGGGTCGGACCTTGGCTACACCTTC
TRBV9	TRBJ1-1	.	TRBD1	CASSRSPGQMNTEAFF	TGTGCCAGCAGCCGTAGCCCGGGACAGATGAACACTGAAGCTTTCTTT
TRBV5-1	TRBJ2-3	.	TRBD2	CASSTGTSGTFSTDTQYF	TGCGCCAGCAGCACCGGGACTAGCGGAACTTTTAGCACAGATACGCAGTATTTT
TRBV18	TRBJ2-1	.	TRBD2	CASSPLPGLAQRRVAFF	TGTGCCAGCTCACCTTTACCGGGACTAGCACAAAGGAGGGTGGCGTTCTTC
TRBV18	TRBJ1-1	.	.	CASSPLPNAGVNTEAFF	TGTGCCAGCTCACCCCTCCCAAACGCAGGGGTGAACACTGAAGCTTTCTTT
TRBV19	TRBJ2-1	.	TRBD1	CASTTGEYYREVVF	TGTGCCAGTACAACAGGGGAATATTACCGGGAAGTGGTCTTC
TRBV4-2	TRBJ2-1	.	.	CASSRDSRSSNVQFF	TGTGCCAGCAGCCGCGATTCCCGGTCTTCGAATGTGCAGTTCTTC
TRBV5-1	TRBJ2-1	once	.	CASSFIRPRIGVYNEQFF	TGCGCCAGCAGCTTCATCAGGCCCCGAATTGGGGTCTACAATGAGCAGTTCTTC
TRBV7-3	TRBJ2-1	once	.	CASNFASYNEQFF	TGTGCCAGCAACTTTGCCAGCTACAATGAGCAGTTCTTC
TRBV29-1	TRBJ2-3	.	.	CSVDYSTDTQYF	TGCAGCGTTGATTACAGCACAGATACGCAGTATTTT
TRBV2	TRBJ2-5	once	TRBD1	CASTRGQISIYEETQYF	TGTGCCAGCACTCGGGGACAGATATCAATCTACGAGGAGACCCAGTACTTC
TRBV25-1	TRBJ2-1	.	.	CASSESVKSYNEQFF	TGTGCCAGCAGTGAATCCGTAAAATCCTACAATGAGCAGTTCTTC